This is a list of T cell receptor beta chains from one sample in a study of shared clonotypes between healthy human individuals. Sequencing used immunoSEQ multiplex PCR; TCRdb keeps in-frame clones, though not all of them. The table lists over 400,000 clones, about 72% of them singletons, with around 13% in the top ten. Sequencing was carried out using PBMCs. The receptors here all came from a woman aged 40 to 49 in good health. Some clones in this sample may be carry-over from other donors' samples. CDR3s leave out the opening cysteine and the closing phenylalanine or tryptophan.

CDR3 protein: ASSFGDRVGEQY; V gene: TRBV28; CDR3 length: 12
CDR3 protein: ASSSTLPGYSGNTIY; V gene: TRBV27; CDR3 length: 15
CDR3 protein: ASSTRVWERGPPGELF; V gene: TRBV9; CDR3 length: 16
CDR3 protein: ASSEDKNTEAF; V gene: TRBV9; CDR3 length: 11
CDR3 protein: ASSLTLAGYNEQF; V gene: TRBV7-3; CDR3 length: 13
CDR3 protein: ASSFPLLAGPYEQY; V gene: TRBV12-1; CDR3 length: 14
CDR3 protein: ASSSPGTGTGELF; V gene: TRBV28; CDR3 length: 13
CDR3 protein: ASAPSKGQTDGANVLT; V gene: TRBV7-3; CDR3 length: 16
CDR3 protein: ASIGTVNTGELF; V gene: TRBV2; CDR3 length: 12
CDR3 protein: SVGGPHNEQF; V gene: TRBV29-1; CDR3 length: 10
CDR3 protein: ASSLPDRGEYEQY; V gene: TRBV5-4; CDR3 length: 13
CDR3 protein: ASRQDSNNEQF; V gene: TRBV6-5; CDR3 length: 11
CDR3 protein: ASSDPRAQETQY; V gene: TRBV2; CDR3 length: 12
CDR3 protein: ASSSGQGYTEAF; V gene: TRBV7-9; CDR3 length: 12
CDR3 protein: ASSVTGDNEQF; V gene: TRBV28; CDR3 length: 11
CDR3 protein: ASSFGFYSNQPQH; V gene: TRBV28; CDR3 length: 13
CDR3 protein: ASRQFSGANVLT; V gene: TRBV6-5; CDR3 length: 12
CDR3 protein: ASSGTGFSNQPQH; V gene: TRBV6-1; CDR3 length: 13
CDR3 protein: ASSSRQADSGNTIY; V gene: TRBV7-8; CDR3 length: 14
CDR3 protein: ASSVGSEQF; V gene: TRBV9; CDR3 length: 9
CDR3 protein: ASSPRQTYYEQY; V gene: TRBV28; CDR3 length: 12
CDR3 protein: ASSLVVRENTGELF; V gene: TRBV5-1; CDR3 length: 14
CDR3 protein: ASSLDRGGEQY; V gene: TRBV11-3; CDR3 length: 11
CDR3 protein: ASSATPTGELF; V gene: TRBV5-1; CDR3 length: 11
CDR3 protein: ASSATGLNYGYT; V gene: TRBV5-4; CDR3 length: 12
CDR3 protein: ASSRRTGQGGGEQF; V gene: TRBV7-2; CDR3 length: 14